The T cell receptor beta chain under discussion was sequenced for a study of OX40 agonist ivuxolimab in advanced cancers. Overall study context: Having had anti-PD-1, anti-PD-L1 or anti-CTLA-4 therapy before was allowed, and roughly 40% had some.

Libraries were prepared by immunoSEQ multiplex PCR; TCRdb keeps only in-frame clonotypes and omits some of them. The table records tens of thousands of clones, roughly 87% of them present only once. The CDR3 consists of 15 residues. V shed 2 bases and J shed 4 bases, with 14 bases lying between them. Germline V gene lookup returns CDR1 SGHRS and CDR2 YFSETQ. Autoimmune disease history or systemic immunosuppression was exclusionary. The timepoints at which blood was sampled were baseline, cycle 4 day 1, and cycle 7 day 1. The V call is TRBV5-1, the J call TRBJ2-3; the D gene could be TRBD1 or TRBD2 (5 bases each). Sample: CD4+ or CD8+ T cells sorted from blood, taken in a trial of the OX40 agonist ivuxolimab. This sequence was found in an adult with an advanced solid tumor such as melanoma, head and neck, liver or kidney cancer. The CDR3, as DNA: TGCGCCAGCAGCTTAACGGGGCTTGGCCCAGATACGCAGTATTTT. This translates into CASSLTGLGPDTQYF.